The rows below give T cell receptor beta chains drawn from one sample of a study of T cells in tuberculosis. Profiled with immunoSEQ multiplex PCR; TCRdb holds only in-frame clones, not every one. The table lists tens of thousands of clones, 94% of them singletons. Sequenced sample: PBMCs. These TCRs come from a donor aged 10-29 years with latent tuberculosis or without tuberculosis infection. CDR3s include the opening cysteine and the closing phenylalanine or tryptophan. Each record gives: J gene, V gene, CDR3 protein.

TRBJ2-7,TRBV4-1,CASSQLLGPHEQYF
TRBJ2-1,TRBV6-5,CASSPRPGGAEQFF
TRBJ2-1,TRBV9,CASSPHLDEQFF
TRBJ1-2,TRBV28,CASSFRDTVYGYTF
TRBJ1-4,TRBV5-1,CASSLGQGREKLFF
TRBJ2-7,TRBV12-5,CATVRSYEQYF
TRBJ2-1,TRBV19,CASSIKVSAGSDEQFF
TRBJ1-4,TRBV5-6,CASSLAGGYVEKLFF
TRBJ1-2,TRBV27,CASKAASAYGYTF
TRBJ2-5,TRBV7-9,CASSLAYPFRVETQYF
TRBJ1-1,TRBV4-1,CASSPVQGVTEAFF